The source of this T cell receptor beta chain is a study of patients and donors after allogeneic stem cell transplantation. TCRdb re-called the RT-PCR reads through MiXCR, storing one row per CDR3 protein. The profile shows a few hundred thousand distinct CDR3 sequences, less than 50% of them singletons. Germline V gene data show CDR1 as MNHNY and CDR2 as SVGAGI (reference sequence). This CDR3 comprises 13 residues. Between the trimmed V and J ends, which lost 1 base and 7 bases, there was a span of 5 bases. Sequenced input: blood, either unsorted or a sorted T cell fraction (not recorded which). The TCR was taken from a human donor who was either an allogeneic HSCT recipient or a stem cell or donor lymphocyte infusion donor (not recorded which). It is not recorded whose cells these are; they may come from a transplant donor. V usage is TRBV6-6 and J usage is TRBJ1-6, with no clear D. This chain's CDR3 is CASSYYKNSPLHF. DNA for the CDR3: TGTGCCAGCAGTTACTACAAGAATTCACCCCTCCACTTT.